This T cell receptor (beta chain) was captured by sequencing in a study of blood T cell repertoires in COVID-19. Background on the study: PBMCs, B-cell-depleted T cells, or T cells were the source of the cDNA or gDNA that made up the material.

Original handling: By means of reference gene primer amplification, nucleated cell counts were estimated. Libraries were prepared by immunoSEQ multiplex PCR; TCRdb keeps only in-frame clonotypes and omits some of them. V and J calls and clone size are as listed in that table; D and trimming were resolved from the DNA. The sample lists 150,000 or so clones, about 83% occurring once. The study recruited exposed participants who had met a COVID-19 case within 2 weeks before entry. Deletions cut 1 base from V and 1 base from J, with 11 bases between. Germline values: CDR1 MNHNS, CDR2 SASEGT. The CDR3 length is 16 residues.

The chain links TRBV6-1 to TRBJ1-5; a weak D match, TRBD1 (5 bases). The origin of this receptor is a woman aged 50 to 60 who had been exposed to COVID-19. The sequencing input was PBMCs or T cells enriched from blood (not recorded which). The CDR3 spells CASSEGGGGSNQPQHF. As DNA, the CDR3 is TGTGCCAGCAGTGAAGGGGGGGGAGGAAGCAATCAGCCCCAGCATTTT.